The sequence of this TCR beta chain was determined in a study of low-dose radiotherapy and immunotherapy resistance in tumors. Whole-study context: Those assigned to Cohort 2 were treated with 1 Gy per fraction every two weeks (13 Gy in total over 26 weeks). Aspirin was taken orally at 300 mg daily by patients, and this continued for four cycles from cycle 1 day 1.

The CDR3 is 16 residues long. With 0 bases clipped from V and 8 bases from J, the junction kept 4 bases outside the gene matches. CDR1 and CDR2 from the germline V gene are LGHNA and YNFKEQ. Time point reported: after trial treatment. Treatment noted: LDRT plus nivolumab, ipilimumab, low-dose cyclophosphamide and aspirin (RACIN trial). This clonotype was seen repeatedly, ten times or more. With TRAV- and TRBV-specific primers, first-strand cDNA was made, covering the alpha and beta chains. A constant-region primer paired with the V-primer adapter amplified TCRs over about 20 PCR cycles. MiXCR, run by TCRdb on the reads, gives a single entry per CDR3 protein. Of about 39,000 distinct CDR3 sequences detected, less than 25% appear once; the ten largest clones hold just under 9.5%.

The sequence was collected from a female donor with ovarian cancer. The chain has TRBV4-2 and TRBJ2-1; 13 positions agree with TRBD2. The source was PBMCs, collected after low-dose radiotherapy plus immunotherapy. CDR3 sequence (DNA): TGTGCCAGCAGCCAAGATACTAGCGGGAGGGGTGATGAGCAGTTCTTC. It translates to CASSQDTSGRGDEQFF.